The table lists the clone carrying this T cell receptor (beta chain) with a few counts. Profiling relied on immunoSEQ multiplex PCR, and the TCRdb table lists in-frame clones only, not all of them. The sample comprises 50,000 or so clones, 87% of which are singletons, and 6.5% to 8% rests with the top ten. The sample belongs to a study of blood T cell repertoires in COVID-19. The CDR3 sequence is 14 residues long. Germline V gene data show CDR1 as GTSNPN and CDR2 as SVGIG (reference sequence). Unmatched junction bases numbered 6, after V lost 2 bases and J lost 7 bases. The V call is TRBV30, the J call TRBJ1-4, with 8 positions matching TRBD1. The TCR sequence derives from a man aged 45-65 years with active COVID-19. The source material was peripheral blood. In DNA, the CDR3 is TGTGCCTGGAGTAAAACGGGACAGGCTGAAAAACTGTTTTTT. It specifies CAWSKTGQAEKLFF.